The entry that follows covers one T cell receptor beta chain sequence. Its antigen target is currently unknown. Base qualities were left out, and no much larger clone turns up one base away. CDR1 and CDR2 are read off the germline V gene as LGHNA and YNFKEQ. The CDR3, from cysteine to phenylalanine, totals 15 residues. The kept DNA is CDR3 alone, 45 bases in frame from the first base. V sheds 0 bases and J sheds 6 bases, leaving 15 bases between their ends. The protocol used for the library was 5' RACE. This sample was sequenced with an Illumina HiSeq 2500. A second 7 to 11 cycle PCR used a sample-barcoded 5' primer and a J-beta primer mix. Each TCR beta cDNA molecule received a unique molecular identifier from a template-switch 5' adaptor carrying 12 random nucleotides. Each sample yielded at least 2.5 million CDR3-containing paired-end reads. The Mint cDNA synthesis kit, primed by a TRBC-specific oligonucleotide, was used to synthesize first-strand cDNA from all RNA. All cDNA was treated with uracil-DNA glycosylase and then went through a first 18-cycle PCR with the universal primers M1SS and BC2_uni_R. Per the original workflow: For normalization, 1 million high-quality reads, each with a distinct molecular identifier, were randomly selected from each sample. Reads sharing molecular identifiers were discarded rather than binned into consensus sequences. MiTCR, run with a Q25 quality threshold and the strictest error-elimination algorithm, handled CDR3 identification, clonotype clustering and error correction. A nonparametric unseen species model using Euler transformation provided a lower-bound estimate of total TCR beta diversity. Using fastp at Q25 and MiXCR, TCRdb reprocessed the public reads and kept productive beta chains. Rows with one shared CDR3 protein collapse into an entry with the most common genes and DNA. The V and J calls here are based on TCRdb, not the publication. Present in this sample are 910,000 or so distinct CDR3 sequences, just over 50% of which were seen just once. The top ten clones comprise roughly 23% of the sample.

These data come from a study of blood T cells in healthy people across ages (dated by TCRdb to between 2014 and 2017). For the study in its entirety: Template switching captured roughly one uniquely barcoded TCR beta cDNA molecule per two T cells in model experiments. Two additional independent replicas of 1 million unique cDNA reads from the same blood draw were analyzed for two donors (one aged 18 to 29 and one aged 80 or older). Donors were grouped into four age groups: young (average 16 years), middle-aged (roughly 37), aged (roughly 67) and long-lived (82). To track age-related changes in TCR beta repertoire diversity, the study relied on deep sequencing normalized with unique cDNA molecular identifiers. To avoid experimental bias, donors of different ages were distributed randomly across sequencing lanes. General conclusions and limits of the study: A strong correlation was found between observed TCR beta diversity and the percentage of naive T cells measured by flow cytometry. Conclusive comparison of naive and antigen-experienced compartments was prevented by the profiling of bulk unsorted PBMCs. Compared with the aged group, the long-lived group had more naive CD4+ T cells, fewer expanded clones and increased TCR diversity, a pattern suggesting age selection. Because the CMV infection status of the donors was unknown, age-related changes in expanded clonotypes may potentially have been confounded. Estimates of total diversity from one million sequenced T cells were regarded as lower bounds and underestimates. As age increased, observed TCR beta diversity per million T cells dropped in a roughly linear way, and a significant reduction was already evident by age about 36.

The 40 or so donors, aged about 6 to 95 years, were systemically healthy Caucasian individuals from Russia. Roughly 10 milliliters of peripheral blood were drawn from each donor into EDTA-treated Vacutainer tubes. Ficoll-Paque density-gradient centrifugation was used to isolate PBMCs, with at least 6.5 million per sample. Trizol reagent was used to extract total RNA from PBMCs, with at least 6 micrograms per sample. Naive CD45RAhigh/CD27high T cell percentages were measured by flow cytometry on a PBMC aliquot from every donor. The sequence derives from a woman aged 55-70 years in good health. Recombination joined TRBV4-2 with TRBJ2-7; the D gene is perhaps TRBD1, on 6 matching bases. The sequenced material came from blood. The CDR3 region reads CASSQDPAGVGEQYF. The DNA sequence follows: TGTGCCAGCAGCCAAGATCCGGCAGGGGTGGGCGAGCAGTACTTC.